This entry describes one T cell receptor beta chain. The data were produced by immunoSEQ multiplex PCR, yet TCRdb's version contains in-frame clones alone and is incomplete. The table lists some 260,000 clones, 65% to 80% of them singletons. The record originates from a study of blood T cell repertoires in COVID-19. V gave up 2 bases and J gave up 4 bases; unmatched junction bases: 4. The CDR3 loop spans 15 amino acids. Germline CDR1 and CDR2: SNHLY and FYNNEI. The chain joins TRBV2 to TRBJ1-3; 8 bases are a match to TRBD1. The clonotype originates from a middle-aged woman with active or convalescent COVID-19. What was sequenced was peripheral blood. CDR3 DNA: TGTGCCAGCAGTGAACCTCGGACAGGGGGAAACACCATATATTTT. Amino acid sequence: CASSEPRTGGNTIYF. The whole variable domain, filled in from reference TRBV2 and TRBJ1-3, reads EPEVTQTPSHQVTQMGQEVILRCVPISNHLYFYWYRQILGQKVEFLVSFYNNEISEKSEIFDDQFSVERPDGSNFTLKIRSTKLEDSAMYFCASSEPRTGGNTIYFGEGSWLTVV.